This T cell receptor (beta chain) was sequenced in a study of CD8+ T cells in alopecia areata (dated by TCRdb to 2017 to 2018). With respect to the entire study: Female C3H/HeJ recipients, roughly 6-11 weeks old, were grafted with skin from C3H/HeJ donors with spontaneous alopecia (roughly 6-13 months old). The study used high-throughput TCRbeta sequencing to examine T cell clonal expansion in alopecia areata, in both the C3H/HeJ mouse model and human patients. Scalp tissue and sorted CD4+ and CD8+ peripheral blood T cells from patchy and totalis/universalis alopecia areata patients and from healthy controls were covered by human TCRbeta sequencing. Clonality in the scalp was compared among normal scalp (n=4), patchy alopecia areata scalp (n=8), and alopecia totalis/universalis scalp (n=8). RNA came from the PAXgene miRNA kit for fixed scalp, the miRNeasy kit for PBMCs, and the RNeasy kit for mouse skin. TCRbeta CDR3 regions were amplified by immunoSEQ multiplex PCR using 35 Vbeta forward and 13 Jbeta reverse primers. Here is what the overall study found, with its caveats: Scalp TCR repertoire analysis is complicated because resident alphabeta T cells in normal human skin are also sequenced, whereas mouse skin is dominated by gammadelta T cells. Lesional scalp, especially in alopecia totalis/universalis, showed higher clonality and more expanded CD8+ clones than normal scalp, suggesting antigenic drive. Shared TCR sequences between patients were less evident than in mice, which may be partly attributable to HLA diversity in the patient population.

Cells from mouse cutaneous lymph nodes were pooled, stained for CD4, CD8alpha, NKG2D, NKG2ACE and other markers, and then sorted on a BD Influx. Concerning this clone itself: Its antigen target is currently unknown. The gene names and germline sequences given are murine. The read finishes 4 residues shy of the CDR3 end, and the germline J gene is used to complete it.

CDR1 NSHNY and CDR2 SYGAGN were looked up in the germline V gene. The cysteine opens and the phenylalanine closes a CDR3 of 16 amino acids. Part of the CDR3 DNA is given, 36 bases translated from base 1. The library relied on the immunoSEQ multiplex PCR assay. RNA was extracted from all samples and reverse transcribed into cDNA, which served as template for TCR sequencing. SuperScript III was used to make first-strand cDNA, primed with a 2:1 mix of oligo-dT and random hexamers. A synthetic immune receptor repertoire was used to measure amplification bias, and any remaining bias was corrected computationally. Libraries were sequenced on Illumina HiSeq using 60 bp reads that covered the CDR3 and were read from J toward V. Per the authors' processing: Raw reads were preprocessed for error removal, and CDR3 was defined according to IMGT conventions as running from the conserved cysteine to phenylalanine. To get clonality, Shannon entropy was normalized by log2 of the number of productive unique TCRs and the result was subtracted from 1. Scalp TCRbeta sequences were cross-referenced with sorted blood CD4 and CD8 repertoires so that the CD4 or CD8 identity of scalp clones could be inferred. As stored in TCRdb, this immuneACCESS dataset retains in-frame rearrangements with V and J assigned. A fraction of the clones does not appear; measured against another copy, unresolved V genes explain less than half of the discrepancy, and the remainder lacks a known reason. D and trimming come from the DNA, and the V and J calls and clone size come from that table. With over 250,000 clones recorded, this sample contains no clone counted only once. The ten largest clones represent 1.2% of the sample.

The chain was built from TRBV13-1 and TRBJ1-2; 12 of the junction bases match TRBD1. The sample consisted of CD4+ T cells sorted from a lymph node. This TCR derives from a C3H/HeJ mouse with alopecia areata. The strain carries MHC haplotype H2-k. The sequenced part of the CDR3 DNA is TGTGCCAGCAGTGACATACCGGGACAGGGGGCGTCC. This sequence encodes CASSDIPGQGAS. The whole CDR3 sequence is CASSDIPGQGASDYTF.